This TCR beta chain was sequenced during a study of blood T cell repertoires in COVID-19. Across the whole study: Spain, Italy and the United States supplied samples that represented acute and convalescent COVID-19.

The CDR3 covers 11 residues. Per germline, CDR1 GTSNPN and CDR2 SVGIG (reference sequence). Trimming shortened V by 4 bases and J by 5 bases, and 7 bases separated the two germline ends. Authors' data handling: Reference gene primer amplification gave nucleated cell count estimates. Data came from immunoSEQ multiplex PCR; TCRdb stores just in-frame clones and leaves some out. Clone size and the V and J calls come from that table; the DNA yielded D and trimming. This sample yields fewer than 250,000 clones, of which approximately 84% are seen a single time; less than 4.5% belongs to the top ten. Sequencing was carried out using peripheral blood. The chain couples TRBV30 to TRBJ2-3; tentative D call: TRBD2 (5 bases). The receptor's source is a man between 50 and 59 years old with acute or convalescent COVID-19. Here the CDR3 reads CAWTGGDTQYF. In DNA, the CDR3 is TGTGCCTGGACTGGAGGAGATACGCAGTATTTT.